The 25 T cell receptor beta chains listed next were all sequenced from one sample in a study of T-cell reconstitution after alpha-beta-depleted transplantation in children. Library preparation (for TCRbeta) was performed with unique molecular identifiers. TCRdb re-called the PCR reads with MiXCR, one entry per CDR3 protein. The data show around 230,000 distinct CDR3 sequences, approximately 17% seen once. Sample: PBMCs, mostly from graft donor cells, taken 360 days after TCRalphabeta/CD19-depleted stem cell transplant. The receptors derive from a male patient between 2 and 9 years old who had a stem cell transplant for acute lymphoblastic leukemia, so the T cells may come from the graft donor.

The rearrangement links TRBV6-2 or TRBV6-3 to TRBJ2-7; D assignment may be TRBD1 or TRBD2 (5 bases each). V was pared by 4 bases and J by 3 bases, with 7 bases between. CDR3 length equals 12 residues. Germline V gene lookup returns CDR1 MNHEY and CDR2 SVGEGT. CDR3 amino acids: CASSWDVYEQYF. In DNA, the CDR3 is TGTGCCAGCAGTTGGGACGTCTACGAGCAGTACTTC.

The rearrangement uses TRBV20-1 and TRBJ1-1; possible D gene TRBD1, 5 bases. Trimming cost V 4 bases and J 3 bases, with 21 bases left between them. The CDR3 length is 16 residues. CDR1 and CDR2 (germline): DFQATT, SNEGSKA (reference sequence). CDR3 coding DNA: TGCAGTGCTAATCCGCTCTGGGATCAAGGGGACACTGAAGCTTTCTTT. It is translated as CSANPLWDQGDTEAFF.

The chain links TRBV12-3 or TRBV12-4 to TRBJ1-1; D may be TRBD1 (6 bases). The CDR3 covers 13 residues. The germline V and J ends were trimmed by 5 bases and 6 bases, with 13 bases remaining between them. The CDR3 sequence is CASSQQQGSEAFF. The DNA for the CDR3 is TGTGCCAGCAGTCAACAACAGGGTTCTGAAGCTTTCTTT.

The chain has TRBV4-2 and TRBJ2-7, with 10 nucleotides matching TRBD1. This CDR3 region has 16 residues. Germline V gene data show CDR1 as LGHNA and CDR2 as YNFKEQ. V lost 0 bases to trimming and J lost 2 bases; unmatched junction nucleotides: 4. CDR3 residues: CASSQDGDRGPYEQYF. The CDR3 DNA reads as TGTGCCAGCAGCCAAGATGGAGACAGGGGGCCCTACGAGCAGTACTTC.

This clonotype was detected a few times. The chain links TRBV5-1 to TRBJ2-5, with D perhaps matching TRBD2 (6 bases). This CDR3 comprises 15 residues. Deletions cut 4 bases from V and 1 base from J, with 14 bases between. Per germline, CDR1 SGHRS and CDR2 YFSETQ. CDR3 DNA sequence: TGCGCCAGCAGCAAAACGCCCGGGGGCCAAGAGACCCAGTACTTC. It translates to CASSKTPGGQETQYF.

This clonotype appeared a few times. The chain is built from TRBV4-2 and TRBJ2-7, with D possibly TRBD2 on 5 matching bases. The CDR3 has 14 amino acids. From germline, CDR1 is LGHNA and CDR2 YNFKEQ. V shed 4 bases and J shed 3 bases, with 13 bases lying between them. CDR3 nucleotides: TGTGCCAGCAGCCCCGGGATTAATAACTACGAGCAGTACTTC. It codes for CASSPGINNYEQYF.

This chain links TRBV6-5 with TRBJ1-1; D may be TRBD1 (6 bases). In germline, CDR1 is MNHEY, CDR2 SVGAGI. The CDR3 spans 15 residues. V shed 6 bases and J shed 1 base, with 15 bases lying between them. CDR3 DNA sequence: TGTGCCAGCAGGTACATAAGGGGGGCGAACACTGAAGCTTTCTTT. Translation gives CASRYIRGANTEAFF.

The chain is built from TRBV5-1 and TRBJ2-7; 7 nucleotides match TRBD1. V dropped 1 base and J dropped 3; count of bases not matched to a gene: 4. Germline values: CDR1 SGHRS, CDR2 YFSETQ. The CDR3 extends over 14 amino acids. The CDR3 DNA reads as TGCGCCAGCAGCTTGACAGGGGAAATCTACGAGCAGTACTTC. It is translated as CASSLTGEIYEQYF. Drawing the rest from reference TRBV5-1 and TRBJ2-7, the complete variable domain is KAGVTQTPRYLIKTRGQQVTLSCSPISGHRSVSWYQQTPGQGLQFLFEYFSETQRNKGNFPGRFSGRQFSNSRSEMNVSTLELGDSALYLCASSLTGEIYEQYFGPGTRLTVT.

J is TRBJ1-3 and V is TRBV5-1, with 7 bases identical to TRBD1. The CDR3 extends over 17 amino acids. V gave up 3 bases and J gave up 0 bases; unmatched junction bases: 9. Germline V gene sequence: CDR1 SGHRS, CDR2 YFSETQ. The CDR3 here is CASSYRQGRSSGNTIYF. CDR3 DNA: TGCGCCAGCAGCTACCGACAGGGTAGGAGCTCTGGAAACACCATATATTTT.

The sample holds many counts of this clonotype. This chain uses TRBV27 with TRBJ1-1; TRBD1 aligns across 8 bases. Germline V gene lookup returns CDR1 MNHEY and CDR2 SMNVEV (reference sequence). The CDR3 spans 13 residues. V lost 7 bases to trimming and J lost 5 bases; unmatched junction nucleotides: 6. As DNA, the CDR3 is TGTGCCAGCAATGACAGGGGTGGGACTGAAGCTTTCTTT. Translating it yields CASNDRGGTEAFF.

CDR3 DNA: TGTGCCAGCAGCCAACAGGAATCCTATGGCTACACCTTC. This encodes CASSQQESYGYTF. V is TRBV12-3 or TRBV12-4 and J is TRBJ1-2, with D maybe TRBD1 (5 bases). Trimming shortened V by 6 bases and J by 4 bases, and 12 bases separated the two germline ends. The CDR3 sequence is 13 residues long.

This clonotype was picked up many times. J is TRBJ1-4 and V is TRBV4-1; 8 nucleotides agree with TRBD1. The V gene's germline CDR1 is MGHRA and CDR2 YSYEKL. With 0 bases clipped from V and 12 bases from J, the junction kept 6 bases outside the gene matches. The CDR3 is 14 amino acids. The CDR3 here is CASSQDWGTGELFF. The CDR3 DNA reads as TGCGCCAGCAGCCAAGATTGGGGGACAGGCGAACTGTTTTTT.

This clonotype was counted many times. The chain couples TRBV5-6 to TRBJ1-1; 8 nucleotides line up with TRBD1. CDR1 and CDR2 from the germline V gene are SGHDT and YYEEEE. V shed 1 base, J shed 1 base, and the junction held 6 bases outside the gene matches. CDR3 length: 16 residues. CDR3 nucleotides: TGTGCCAGCAGCTTGTATATGGGGACAGGGAACACTGAAGCTTTCTTT. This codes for CASSLYMGTGNTEAFF. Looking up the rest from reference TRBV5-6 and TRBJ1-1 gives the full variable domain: DAGVTQSPTHLIKTRGQQVTLRCSPKSGHDTVSWYQQALGQGPQFIFQYYEEEERQRGNFPDRFSGHQFPNYSSELNVNALLLGDSALYLCASSLYMGTGNTEAFFGQGTRLTVV.

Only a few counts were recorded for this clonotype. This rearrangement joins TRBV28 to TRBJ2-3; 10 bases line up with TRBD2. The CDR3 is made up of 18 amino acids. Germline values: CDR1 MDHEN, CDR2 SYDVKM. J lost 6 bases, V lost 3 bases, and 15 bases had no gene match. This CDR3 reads CASSFLRGSGRARDTQYF. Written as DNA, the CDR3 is TGTGCCAGCAGTTTCCTAAGGGGGAGCGGGAGGGCCCGGGATACGCAGTATTTT. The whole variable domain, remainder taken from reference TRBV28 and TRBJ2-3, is DVKVTQSSRYLVKRTGEKVFLECVQDMDHENMFWYRQDPGLGLRLIYFSYDVKMKEKGDIPEGYSVSREKKERFSLILESASTNQTSMYLCASSFLRGSGRARDTQYFGPGTRLTVL.

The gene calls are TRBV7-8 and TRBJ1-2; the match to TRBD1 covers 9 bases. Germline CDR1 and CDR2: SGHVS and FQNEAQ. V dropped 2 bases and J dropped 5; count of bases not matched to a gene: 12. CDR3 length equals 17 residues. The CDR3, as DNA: TGTGCCAGCAGCTTACCCGGGACAGGGTACCCGCTTTATGGCTACACCTTC. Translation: CASSLPGTGYPLYGYTF.

CDR3 sequence reads: CASSPLVDPSGDYEQYF. Here the CDR3 DNA reads TGTGCCAGCTCACCACTCGTGGACCCCTCCGGGGATTACGAGCAGTACTTC. The rearrangement uses TRBV18 and TRBJ2-7; D is perhaps TRBD2 (5 bases). Germline CDR1 and CDR2: KGHSH and LQKENI. The CDR3 extends over 17 amino acids. The V gene lost 1 base and the J gene lost 4 bases, with 20 bases spanning the gap.

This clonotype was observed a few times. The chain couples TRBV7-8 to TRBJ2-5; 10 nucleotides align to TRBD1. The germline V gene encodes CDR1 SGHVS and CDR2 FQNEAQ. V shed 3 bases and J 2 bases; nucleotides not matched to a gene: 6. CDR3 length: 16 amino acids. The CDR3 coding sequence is TGTGCCAGCAGCTTCACACCGGGACAGGGGCAAGAGACCCAGTACTTC. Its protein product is CASSFTPGQGQETQYF.

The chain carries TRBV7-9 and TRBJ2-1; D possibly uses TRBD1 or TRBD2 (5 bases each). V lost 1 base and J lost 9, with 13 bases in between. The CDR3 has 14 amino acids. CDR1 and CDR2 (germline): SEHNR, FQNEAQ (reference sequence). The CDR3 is CASSLGGGSLEQFF. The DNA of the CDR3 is TGTGCCAGCAGCTTAGGTGGGGGTAGTCTTGAGCAGTTCTTC.

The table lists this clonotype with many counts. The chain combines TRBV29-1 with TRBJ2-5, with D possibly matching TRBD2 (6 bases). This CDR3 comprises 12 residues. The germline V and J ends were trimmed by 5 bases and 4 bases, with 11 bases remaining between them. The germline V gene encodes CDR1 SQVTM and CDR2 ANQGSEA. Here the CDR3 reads CSVRPSAETQYF. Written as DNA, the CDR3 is TGCAGCGTTAGGCCTAGCGCAGAGACCCAGTACTTC.

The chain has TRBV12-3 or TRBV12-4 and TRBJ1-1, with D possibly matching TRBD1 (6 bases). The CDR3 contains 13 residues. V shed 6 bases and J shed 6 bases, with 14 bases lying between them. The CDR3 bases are TGTGCCAGCAGCAAGGACAGAATCTCTGAAGCTTTCTTT. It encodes CASSKDRISEAFF.

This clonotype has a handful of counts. The chain's CDR3 is CATSDFSGLNTEAFF. In DNA form, the CDR3 reads TGTGCCACCAGTGATTTCTCAGGACTGAACACTGAAGCTTTCTTT. The rearrangement uses TRBV24-1 and TRBJ1-1, with no clear D. Looked up from germline, CDR1 is KGHDR and CDR2 is SFDVKD. V was trimmed by 1 base and J by 0 bases, leaving 8 bases between them. CDR3 length: 15 amino acids.

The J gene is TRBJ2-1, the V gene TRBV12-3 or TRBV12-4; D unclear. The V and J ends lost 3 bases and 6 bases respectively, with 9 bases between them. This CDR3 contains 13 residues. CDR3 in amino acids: CASSFRGGNEQFF. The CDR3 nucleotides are TGTGCCAGCAGTTTCCGCGGCGGCAATGAGCAGTTCTTC.

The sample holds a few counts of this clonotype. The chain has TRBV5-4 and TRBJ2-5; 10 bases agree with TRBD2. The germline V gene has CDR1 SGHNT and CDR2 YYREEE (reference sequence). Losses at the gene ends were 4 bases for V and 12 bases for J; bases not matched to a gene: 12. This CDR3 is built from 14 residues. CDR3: CASSVPSGRGSEYF. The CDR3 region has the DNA TGTGCCAGCAGCGTGCCTAGCGGGAGAGGGTCGGAGTACTTC.

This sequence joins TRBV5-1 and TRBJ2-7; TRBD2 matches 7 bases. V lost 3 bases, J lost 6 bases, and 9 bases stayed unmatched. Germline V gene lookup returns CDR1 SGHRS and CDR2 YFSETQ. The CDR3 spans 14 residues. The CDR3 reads CASSWRAGRGEQYF. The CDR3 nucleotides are TGCGCCAGCAGCTGGCGAGCGGGACGGGGCGAGCAGTACTTC.

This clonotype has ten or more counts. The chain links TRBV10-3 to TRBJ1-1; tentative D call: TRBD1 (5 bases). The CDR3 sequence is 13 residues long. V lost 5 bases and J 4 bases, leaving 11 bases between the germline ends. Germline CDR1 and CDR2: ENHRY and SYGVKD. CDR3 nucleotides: TGTGCCATCAGTCAGCAGGGCGGCACTGAAGCTTTCTTT. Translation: CAISQQGGTEAFF.